This TCR beta chain was recovered during a study of tumor and adjacent non-tumor tissue in lung cancer. Study background: Histology: eleven to twelve adenocarcinoma, a couple of squamous cell carcinoma, 1 small cell lung cancer. On average, productive TCRbeta reads reached about 4.17 million per sample. The study's findings and limits: Patients with more diverse tumor TCRs had worse survival.

The CDR3 totals 15 residues. Germline CDR1 PRHDT, CDR2 FYEKMQ (reference sequence). V shed 5 bases and J shed 7 bases, with 17 bases lying between them. About this clonotype: What it binds is unknown. A read error may explain this, as a much larger clone is one base away.

A modified ARM-PCR protocol with three rounds of nested PCR amplified TCRbeta. TCRdb called the multiplex PCR reads again in MiXCR, with one record for every CDR3 protein. There are approximately 100,000 distinct CDR3 sequences in the sample; 62% occur only once, and under 20% lies in the top ten. This sample's RNA came from whole unsorted tissue. This non-tumor lung sample came from over 3 cm beyond the tumor edge. Between August and November 2014, newly diagnosed, chemotherapy-naive lung cancer patients underwent thoracic surgery in China. Source material: distant non-tumor lung tissue. The V call is TRBV13, the J call TRBJ2-2; possible D gene TRBD2, 5 bases. The receptor's source is a man aged 60 to 69 with non-small cell lung cancer. CDR3: CASSRGGGDIGELFF. In DNA, the CDR3 is TGTGCCAGCAGCCGCGGAGGCGGTGACATCGGGGAGCTGTTTTTT.